This T cell receptor (beta chain) is from a study of shared clonotypes between healthy human individuals. General study results and limits: Larger estimated richness was generally seen in naive subsets than in memory subsets. Sampling used blood alone; tissue repertoires probably differ.

Germline V CDR1 and CDR2: ENHRY, SYGVKD. CDR3 length equals 14 residues. V lost 5 bases and J lost 0, with 5 bases in between. Methods used by the authors: For the immunoSEQ data, sequences were junction-only without quality scores, so filtering differed. Clones were sequenced by immunoSEQ multiplex PCR, and TCRdb holds only the in-frame ones, with some missing. That table furnishes V, J and clone size, whereas the DNA furnished D and trimming. The sample consists of millions of clones, roughly nine tenths of them appearing once. With regard to this clone: Antigen specificity is unknown.

Sequencing was carried out using naive CD4+ T cells sorted from blood. Subset of the sample: CD45RA+ positively selected. This TCR was recovered from a young man in good health. The V call is TRBV10-3, the J call TRBJ1-6; no clear D gene. DNA for the CDR3: TGTGCCATCAGTTCGAGCTCCTATAATTCACCCCTCCACTTT. It translates to CAISSSSYNSPLHF.